This TCR beta chain derives from a study of technical replicates of blood from a few donors (dated by TCRdb to the late 2010s). The library came from the immunoSEQ multiplex PCR assay. Drawn from immuneACCESS, this table holds only the in-frame rearrangements with V and J called that TCRdb kept. Clones are partly lost; checked studies trace under half to an unresolved V gene and leave the rest unexplained. The sample contains some 70,000 clones, more than 75% of them found a single time. The ten largest clonotypes hold about 4.7% of the sample. From the cysteine through the phenylalanine, the CDR3 covers 16 amino acids. Kept here is only the CDR3 DNA, which spans 48 bases and is read in frame from base 1. Compared with germline, V lacks 3 bases and J lacks 8 bases; bases without a gene match: 11. According to the germline V gene (reference sequence), CDR1 reads LNHDA and CDR2 reads SQIVND. For this clone: Its antigen specificity is not known. Per-base qualities were not stored, and no clone one base away is much larger.

The sequencing sample was made of PBMCs. The chain was built from TRBV19 and TRBJ2-1; 9 of the junction bases match TRBD1. The TCR was taken from a human donor in good health. Some clones in this sample may be carry-over from other donors' samples. The encoded CDR3 is CASSMSGTGWYDEQFF. The DNA sequence is TGTGCCAGTAGTATGAGCGGGACAGGGTGGTATGATGAGCAGTTCTTC.